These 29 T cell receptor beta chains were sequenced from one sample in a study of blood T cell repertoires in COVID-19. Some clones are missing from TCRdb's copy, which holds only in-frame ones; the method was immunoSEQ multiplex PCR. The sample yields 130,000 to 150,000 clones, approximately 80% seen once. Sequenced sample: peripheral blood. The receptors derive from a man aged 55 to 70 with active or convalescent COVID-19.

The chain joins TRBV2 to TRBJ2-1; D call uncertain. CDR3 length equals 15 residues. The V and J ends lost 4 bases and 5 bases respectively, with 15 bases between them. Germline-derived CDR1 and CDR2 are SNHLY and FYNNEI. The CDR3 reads CASSGSGRVDNEQFF. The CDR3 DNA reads TGTGCCAGCAGTGGTTCGGGTCGGGTTGACAATGAGCAGTTCTTC. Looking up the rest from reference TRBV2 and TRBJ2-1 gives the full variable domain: EPEVTQTPSHQVTQMGQEVILRCVPISNHLYFYWYRQILGQKVEFLVSFYNNEISEKSEIFDDQFSVERPDGSNFTLKIRSTKLEDSAMYFCASSGSGRVDNEQFFGPGTRLTVL.

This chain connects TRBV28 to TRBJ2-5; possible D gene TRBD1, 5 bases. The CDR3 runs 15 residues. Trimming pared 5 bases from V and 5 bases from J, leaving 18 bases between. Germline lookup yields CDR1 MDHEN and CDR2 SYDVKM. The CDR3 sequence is CASSPETAQRETQYF. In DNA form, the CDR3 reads TGTGCCAGCAGTCCCGAGACAGCTCAGAGGGAGACCCAGTACTTC. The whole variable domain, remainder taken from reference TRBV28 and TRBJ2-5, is DVKVTQSSRYLVKRTGEKVFLECVQDMDHENMFWYRQDPGLGLRLIYFSYDVKMKEKGDIPEGYSVSREKKERFSLILESASTNQTSMYLCASSPETAQRETQYFGPGTRLLVL.

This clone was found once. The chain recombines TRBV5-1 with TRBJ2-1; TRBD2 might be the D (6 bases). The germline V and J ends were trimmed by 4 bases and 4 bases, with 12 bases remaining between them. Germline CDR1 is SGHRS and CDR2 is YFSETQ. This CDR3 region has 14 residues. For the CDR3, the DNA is TGCGCCAGCAGCGTCAGCGGGCCTTACAATGAGCAGTTCTTC. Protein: CASSVSGPYNEQFF.

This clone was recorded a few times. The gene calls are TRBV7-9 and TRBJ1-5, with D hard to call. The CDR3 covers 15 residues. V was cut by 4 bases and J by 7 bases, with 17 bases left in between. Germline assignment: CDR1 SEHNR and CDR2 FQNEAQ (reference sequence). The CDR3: CASSSQGRGGQPQHF. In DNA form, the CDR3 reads TGTGCCAGCAGCTCCCAAGGGCGAGGAGGGCAGCCCCAGCATTTT.

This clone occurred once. The CDR3 reads CASSPGLAGHTRQYF. As DNA, the CDR3 is TGTGCCAGCAGTCCAGGACTAGCGGGACATACGCGGCAGTACTTC. V usage is TRBV27 and J usage is TRBJ2-7; TRBD2 matches at 12 bases. Germline loops: CDR1 MNHEY, CDR2 SMNVEV (reference sequence). V shed 5 bases and J 9 bases; nucleotides not matched to a gene: 11. The CDR3 covers 15 residues.

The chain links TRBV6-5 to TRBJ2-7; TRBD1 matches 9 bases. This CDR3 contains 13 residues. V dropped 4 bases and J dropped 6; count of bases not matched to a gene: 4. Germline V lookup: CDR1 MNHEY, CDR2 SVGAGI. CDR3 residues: CASSSGTGLEQYF. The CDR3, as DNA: TGTGCCAGCAGTTCGGGGACAGGGCTCGAGCAGTACTTC.

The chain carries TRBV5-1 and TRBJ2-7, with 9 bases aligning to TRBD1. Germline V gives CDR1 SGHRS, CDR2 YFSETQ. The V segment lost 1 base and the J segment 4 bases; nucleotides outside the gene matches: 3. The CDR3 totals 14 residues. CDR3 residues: CASSLMGQGYEQYF. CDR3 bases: TGCGCCAGCAGCTTGATGGGACAGGGATACGAGCAGTACTTC.

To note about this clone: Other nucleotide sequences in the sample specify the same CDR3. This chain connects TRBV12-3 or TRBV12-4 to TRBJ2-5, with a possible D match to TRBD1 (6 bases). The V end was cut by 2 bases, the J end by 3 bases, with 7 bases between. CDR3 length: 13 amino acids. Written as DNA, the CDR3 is TGTGCCAGCAGTTTAACAGGGAAAGAGACCCAGTACTTC. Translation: CASSLTGKETQYF.

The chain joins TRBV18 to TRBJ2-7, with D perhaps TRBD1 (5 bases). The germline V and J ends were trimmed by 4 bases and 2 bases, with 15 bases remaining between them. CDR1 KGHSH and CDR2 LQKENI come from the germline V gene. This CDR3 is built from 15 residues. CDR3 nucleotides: TGTGCCAGCTCACAATCAATCCAGGGTACCTACGAGCAGTACTTC. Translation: CASSQSIQGTYEQYF.

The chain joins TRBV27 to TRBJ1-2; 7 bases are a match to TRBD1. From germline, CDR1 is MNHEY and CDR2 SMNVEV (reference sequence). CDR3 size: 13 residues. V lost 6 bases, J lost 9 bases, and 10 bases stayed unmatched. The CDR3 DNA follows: TGTGCCAGCAGGAGACAGGGTCTTTTCCGCTACACCTTC. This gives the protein CASRRQGLFRYTF.

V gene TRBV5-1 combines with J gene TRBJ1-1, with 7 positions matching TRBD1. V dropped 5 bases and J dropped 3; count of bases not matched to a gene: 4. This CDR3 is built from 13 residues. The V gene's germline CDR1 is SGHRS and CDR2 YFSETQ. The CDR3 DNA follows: TGCGCCAGCAGACAGGGGTCGGACACTGAAGCTTTCTTT. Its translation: CASRQGSDTEAFF.

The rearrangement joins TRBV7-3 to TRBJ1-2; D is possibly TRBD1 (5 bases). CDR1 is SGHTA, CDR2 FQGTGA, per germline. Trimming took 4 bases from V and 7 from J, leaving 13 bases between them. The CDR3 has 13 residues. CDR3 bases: TGTGCCAGCAGCTCCAGGGATGGAACTGGCTACACCTTC. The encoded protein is CASSSRDGTGYTF.

CDR3 in DNA: TGTGCCAGTAGTATCCACTTCGACAGGGTGGACGCACGGGAAGCTTTCTTT. It encodes CASSIHFDRVDAREAFF. The V and J genes are TRBV19 and TRBJ1-1; 7 nucleotides align to TRBD1. Germline V lookup: CDR1 LNHDA, CDR2 SQIVND (reference sequence). Losses at the gene ends were 3 bases for V and 8 bases for J; bases not matched to a gene: 18. The CDR3 runs to 17 residues.

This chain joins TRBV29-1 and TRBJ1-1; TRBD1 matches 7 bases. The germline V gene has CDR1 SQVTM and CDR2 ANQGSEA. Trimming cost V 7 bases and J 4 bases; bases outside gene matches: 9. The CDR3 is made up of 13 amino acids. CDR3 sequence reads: CSGTGQAGTEAFF. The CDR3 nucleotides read TGCAGCGGAACCGGACAGGCGGGCACTGAAGCTTTCTTT. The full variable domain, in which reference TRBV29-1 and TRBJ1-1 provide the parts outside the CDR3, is SAVISQKPSRDICQRGTSLTIQCQVDSQVTMMFWYRQQPGQSLTLIATANQGSEATYESGFVIDKFPISRPNLTFSTLTVSNMSPEDSSIYLCSGTGQAGTEAFFGQGTRLTVV.

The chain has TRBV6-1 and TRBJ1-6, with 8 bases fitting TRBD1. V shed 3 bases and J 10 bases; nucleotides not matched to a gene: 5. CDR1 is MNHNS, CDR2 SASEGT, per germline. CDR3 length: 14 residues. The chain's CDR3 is CASSEIQGESPLHF. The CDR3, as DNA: TGTGCCAGCAGTGAGATACAGGGGGAATCACCCCTCCACTTT.

The CDR3 loop reads CASSFNGQGGAQPQHF. The DNA of the CDR3 is TGTGCCAGCAGTTTCAACGGACAGGGGGGGGCTCAGCCCCAGCATTTT. V is TRBV28 and J is TRBJ1-5; 10 nucleotides line up with TRBD1. With V trimmed by 3 bases and J by 6 bases, 8 bases remained unmatched. This CDR3 region has 16 residues. Germline-derived CDR1 and CDR2 are MDHEN and SYDVKM.

CDR3 bases: TGCAGCGTTGCCAGCGGGGAATCCTACGAGCAGTACTTC. It translates to CSVASGESYEQYF. The chain is built from TRBV29-1 and TRBJ2-7, with 7 bases aligning to TRBD2. V lost 4 bases to trimming and J lost 1 base; unmatched junction nucleotides: 4. Germline-derived CDR1 and CDR2 are SQVTM and ANQGSEA. CDR3 length equals 13 residues.

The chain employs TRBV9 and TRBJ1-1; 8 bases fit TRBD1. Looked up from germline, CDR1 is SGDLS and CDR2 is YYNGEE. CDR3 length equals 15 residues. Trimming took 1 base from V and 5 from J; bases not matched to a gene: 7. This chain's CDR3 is CASSVSDRAGTEAFF. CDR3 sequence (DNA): TGTGCCAGCAGCGTATCGGACAGGGCGGGGACTGAAGCTTTCTTT.

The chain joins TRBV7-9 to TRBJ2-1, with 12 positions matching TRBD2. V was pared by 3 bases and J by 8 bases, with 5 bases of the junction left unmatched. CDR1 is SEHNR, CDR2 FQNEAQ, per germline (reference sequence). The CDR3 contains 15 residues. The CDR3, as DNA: TGTGCCAGCAGCTTTCTAGCGGGAGGGGGGGATGAGCAGTTCTTC. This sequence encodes CASSFLAGGGDEQFF.

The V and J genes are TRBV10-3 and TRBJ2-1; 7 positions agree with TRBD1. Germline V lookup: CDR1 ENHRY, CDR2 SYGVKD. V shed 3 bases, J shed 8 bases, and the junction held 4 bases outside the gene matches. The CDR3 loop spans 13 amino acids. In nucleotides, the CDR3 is TGTGCCATCAGTGAATACAGGGGAGATGAGCAGTTCTTC. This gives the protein CAISEYRGDEQFF.

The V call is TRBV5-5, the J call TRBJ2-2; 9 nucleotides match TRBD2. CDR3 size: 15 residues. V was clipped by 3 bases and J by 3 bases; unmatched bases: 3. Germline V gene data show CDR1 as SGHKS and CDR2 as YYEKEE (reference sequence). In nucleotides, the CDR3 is TGTGCCAGCAGCTGGACTAGCGTCGACACCGGGGAGCTGTTTTTT. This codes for CASSWTSVDTGELFF.

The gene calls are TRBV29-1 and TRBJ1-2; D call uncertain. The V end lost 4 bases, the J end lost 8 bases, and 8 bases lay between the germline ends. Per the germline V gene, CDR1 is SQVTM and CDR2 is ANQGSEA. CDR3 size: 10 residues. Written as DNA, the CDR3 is TGCAGCGTTGGTACCCGGGGCTACACCTTC. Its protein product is CSVGTRGYTF. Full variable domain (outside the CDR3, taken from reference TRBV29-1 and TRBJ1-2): SAVISQKPSRDICQRGTSLTIQCQVDSQVTMMFWYRQQPGQSLTLIATANQGSEATYESGFVIDKFPISRPNLTFSTLTVSNMSPEDSSIYLCSVGTRGYTFGSGTRLTVV.

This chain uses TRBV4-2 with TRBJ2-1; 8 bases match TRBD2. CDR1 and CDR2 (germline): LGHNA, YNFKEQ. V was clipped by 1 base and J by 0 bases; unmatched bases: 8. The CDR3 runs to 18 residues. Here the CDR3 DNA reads TGTGCCAGCAGCCAAGGATTAAGCGGGAGAATCTCCTACAATGAGCAGTTCTTC. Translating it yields CASSQGLSGRISYNEQFF.

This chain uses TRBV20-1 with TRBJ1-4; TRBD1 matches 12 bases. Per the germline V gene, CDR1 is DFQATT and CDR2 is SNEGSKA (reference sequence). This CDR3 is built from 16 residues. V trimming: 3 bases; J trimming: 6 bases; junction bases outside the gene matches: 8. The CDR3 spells CSASGGQGARYEKLFF. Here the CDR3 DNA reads TGCAGTGCTAGTGGGGGACAGGGGGCCCGGTATGAAAAACTGTTTTTT.

As DNA, the CDR3 is TGTGCCAGCAGCCCTCTACCGGGACAGGGAATTTCCGGGGAGCTGTTTTTT. It yields the protein CASSPLPGQGISGELFF. The rearrangement joins TRBV7-6 to TRBJ2-2; 9 nucleotides agree with TRBD1. The CDR3 length is 17 residues. CDR1 is SGHVS and CDR2 is FNYEAQ in the germline V gene. Trimming at V came to 5 bases and at J to 6 bases, leaving 13 bases not matched to a gene.

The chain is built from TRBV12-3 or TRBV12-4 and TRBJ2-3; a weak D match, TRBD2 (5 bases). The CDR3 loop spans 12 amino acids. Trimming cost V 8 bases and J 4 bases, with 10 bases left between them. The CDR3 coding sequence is TGTGCCAGCGGTGGACTGTCAGATACGCAGTATTTT. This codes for CASGGLSDTQYF.

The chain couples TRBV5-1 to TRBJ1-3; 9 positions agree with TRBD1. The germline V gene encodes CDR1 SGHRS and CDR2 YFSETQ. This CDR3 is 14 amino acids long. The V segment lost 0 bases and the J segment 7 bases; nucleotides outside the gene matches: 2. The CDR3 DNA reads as TGCGCCAGCAGCTTGGGACAGGGGGTGAACACCATATATTTT. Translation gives CASSLGQGVNTIYF. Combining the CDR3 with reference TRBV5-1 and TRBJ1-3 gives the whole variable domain KAGVTQTPRYLIKTRGQQVTLSCSPISGHRSVSWYQQTPGQGLQFLFEYFSETQRNKGNFPGRFSGRQFSNSRSEMNVSTLELGDSALYLCASSLGQGVNTIYFGEGSWLTVV.

CDR3 in amino acids: CASSYIRLEDGYTF. The CDR3 coding sequence is TGTGCCAGCAGTTACATAAGGCTCGAGGATGGCTACACCTTC. The chain links TRBV6-5 to TRBJ1-2; no firm D call. With 2 bases removed from V and 6 bases from J, the gap between germline ends came to 13 bases. CDR3 length: 14 residues. Looked up from germline, CDR1 is MNHEY and CDR2 is SVGAGI.

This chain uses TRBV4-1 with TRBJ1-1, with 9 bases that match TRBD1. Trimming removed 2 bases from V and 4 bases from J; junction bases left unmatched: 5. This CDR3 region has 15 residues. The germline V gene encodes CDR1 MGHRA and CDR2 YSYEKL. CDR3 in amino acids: CASSQLQGASTEAFF. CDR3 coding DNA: TGCGCCAGCAGCCAACTACAGGGGGCTAGCACTGAAGCTTTCTTT.